This TCR beta chain was documented in a study of OX40 agonist ivuxolimab in advanced cancers. About the full investigation: Ivuxolimab, which targeted the costimulatory receptor OX40 (CD134), was an agonistic, fully human IgG2 monoclonal antibody. Peripheral TCRbeta sequencing was intended to test whether TCR sequence diversity was altered and clonal T-cell expansion was caused by ivuxolimab. Intravenous ivuxolimab was administered to patients every 2 weeks at six dose levels: 0.01, 0.1, 0.3, 1.5, 3 and 10 mg/kg. A male proportion of 75% to 85% and a mean age of approximately 58 years, ranging from 23 to 79, were recorded for the dose-escalation cohort. Prior anti-PD-1, anti-PD-L1 or anti-CTLA-4 therapy was permitted, and approximately 42% of dose-escalation patients had received checkpoint inhibitors. Of the approximately 53 patients in dose escalation, 19 had hepatocellular carcinoma, roughly 15 had melanoma, 9 had renal cell carcinoma and 9 had head and neck cancer. The monotherapy dose-escalation portion (N = 52 patients) of the phase I ivuxolimab trial is reported in the paper. Partial responses occurred in three dose-escalation patients: two with cutaneous melanoma and one with hepatocellular carcinoma. Broad study findings and their caveats: Low levels of normalized T-cell clonal expansion were also seen in some patients who did not respond. Which antigens the clonally expanded peripheral T cells were specific for was not determined. After ivuxolimab, CD8+ T cells had more expanded clones than CD4+ T cells on average. In the 0.1-3.0 mg/kg groups, partial responders had among the lowest normalized peripheral clonal expansion, particularly in CD8+ T cells. At doses of 0.1 to 3.0 mg/kg, clonal expansion of both CD4+ and CD8+ blood T cells was observed from baseline to week 6.

Concerning this clone: This receptor's antigen is unknown. There are no base qualities to consult, and no much larger clone falls within one base.

For sequencing of the TCRbeta CDR3 region, genomic DNA was extracted from the sorted cells. The immunoSEQ Assay was used to sequence the TCRbeta CDR3 regions. TCRdb retrieved this table from immuneACCESS and kept in-frame rearrangements only. Not all clones are present; in checked studies, unresolved V genes account for under half, and no reason is known for the remainder. The sample table contains around 65,000 clones; only one count was recorded for 70% to 90% of them. The top ten clonotypes cover more than 4.5% of the sample. The trial excluded patients who had a history of autoimmune disease or who were on systemic immunosuppression. Peripheral blood for TCR sequencing was drawn from every dose cohort at baseline, at cycle 4 day 1 and at cycle 7 day 1. Samples came from an open-label, multicenter, first-in-human phase I dose-escalation trial of ivuxolimab. Adults with locally advanced or metastatic melanoma, renal cell carcinoma, hepatocellular carcinoma or head and neck squamous cell carcinoma were enrolled in the trial. Before TCR sequencing, CD4+ and CD8+ T cells were separately sorted from peripheral blood.

Sequences were derived from CD4+ or CD8+ T cells sorted from blood, sampled in a trial of the OX40 agonist ivuxolimab. The receptor was derived from an adult with an advanced solid tumor such as melanoma, head and neck, liver or kidney cancer.

The encoded CDR3 is CASSLGQGVSYEQYF. The base sequence is TGTGCCAGCAGCTTAGGACAGGGGGTTTCCTACGAGCAGTACTTC. Recombination connected TRBV7-2 to TRBJ2-7, and 9 bases in between align with TRBD1. From the germline V gene, CDR1 is SGHTA and CDR2 is FQGNSA. V is cut back by 1 base and J by 1 base, with 2 bases in the junction unmatched. The CDR3 spans 15 residues, from the cysteine through the phenylalanine. The DNA shown is the 45-base CDR3, in frame from base 1.